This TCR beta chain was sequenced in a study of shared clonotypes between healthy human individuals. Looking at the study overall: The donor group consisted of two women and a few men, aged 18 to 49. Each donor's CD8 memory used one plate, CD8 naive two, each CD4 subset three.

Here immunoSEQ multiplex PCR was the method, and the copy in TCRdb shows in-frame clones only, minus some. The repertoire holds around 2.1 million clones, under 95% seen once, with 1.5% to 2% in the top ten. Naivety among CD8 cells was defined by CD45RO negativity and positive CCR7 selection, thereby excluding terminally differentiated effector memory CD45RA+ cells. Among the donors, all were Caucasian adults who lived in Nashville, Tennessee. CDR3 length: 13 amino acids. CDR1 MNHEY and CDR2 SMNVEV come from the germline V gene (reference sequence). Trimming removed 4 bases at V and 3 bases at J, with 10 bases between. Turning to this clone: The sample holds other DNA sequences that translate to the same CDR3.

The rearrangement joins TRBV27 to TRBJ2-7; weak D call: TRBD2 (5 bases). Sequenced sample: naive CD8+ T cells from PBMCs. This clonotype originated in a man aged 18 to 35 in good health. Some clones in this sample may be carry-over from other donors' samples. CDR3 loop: CASSSRTGYEQYF. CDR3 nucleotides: TGTGCCAGCAGTTCCCGGACTGGCTACGAGCAGTACTTC.